The rows below give T cell receptor beta chains drawn from one sample of a study of cytomegalovirus exposure and HLA in healthy donors. TCRdb's table, derived via immunoSEQ multiplex PCR, lists solely in-frame clones and lacks some. The sample has under 150,000 clones, approximately 78% seen once; the top ten hold about 3.3%. Sequencing input: PBMCs. Receptors originate from a woman aged 25-40 years in good health and CMV-seropositive. The CDR3 runs from the conserved cysteine through the conserved F or W. D genes are given only for firm matches. Expanded clones get a size class; other rows say once, few or many, or leave the size out.

V gene	clone size	D gene	J gene	CDR3 protein	CDR3 DNA
TRBV7-2	few	.	TRBJ2-5	CASSLVGGGGWETQYF	TGTGCCAGCAGCTTAGTGGGTGGGGGGGGCTGGGAGACCCAGTACTTC
TRBV7-2	.	TRBD2	TRBJ2-5	CASSLGLAGVETQYF	TGTGCCAGCAGCTTAGGTCTAGCGGGGGTAGAGACCCAGTACTTC
TRBV27	.	TRBD1	TRBJ1-1	CASSPRTGFGVSTEAFF	TGTGCCAGCAGTCCCCGGACAGGGTTCGGGGTGAGCACTGAAGCTTTCTTT
TRBV5-1	.	.	TRBJ2-6	CASSKQISGANVLTF	TGCGCCAGCAGCAAACAGATCTCTGGGGCCAACGTCCTGACTTTC
TRBV5-1	.	.	TRBJ2-1	CASSFATSSATYNEQFF	TGCGCCAGCAGCTTTGCCACCTCCAGCGCTACCTACAATGAGCAGTTCTTC
TRBV5-4	few	TRBD2	TRBJ2-3	CASSLKRGFSTDTQYF	TGTGCCAGCAGCTTGAAGCGGGGGTTTAGCACAGATACGCAGTATTTT
TRBV15	.	.	TRBJ1-2	CATSRDPTFGYTF	TGTGCCACCAGCAGAGATCCCACATTTGGCTACACCTTC
TRBV21-1	.	.	TRBJ2-7	CASSQSGGLALDYEQYF	TGTGCCAGCAGCCAAAGTGGGGGACTAGCCCTGGACTACGAGCAGTACTTC
TRBV19	.	.	TRBJ1-2	CAKGERGYTF	TGTGCCAAAGGCGAAAGGGGTTACACCTTC
TRBV6-1	few	.	TRBJ1-6	CASSEMDSYYNSPLHF	TGTGCCAGCAGTGAAATGGACAGCTACTATAATTCACCCCTCCACTTT
TRBV30	.	TRBD1	TRBJ2-3	CAWSGQGSRTDTQYF	TGTGCCTGGAGTGGACAGGGGTCACGCACAGATACGCAGTATTTT
TRBV9	.	TRBD2	TRBJ2-3	CASSVLAGYTDTQYF	TGTGCCAGCAGCGTCCTAGCGGGGTACACAGATACGCAGTATTTT
TRBV5-1	once	TRBD1	TRBJ1-1	CASSTSGTGLNTEAFF	TGCGCCAGCAGCACCTCCGGGACAGGGCTGAACACTGAAGCTTTCTTT
TRBV6-5	.	.	TRBJ2-2	CASSYSREEELFF	TGTGCCAGCAGTTACTCGCGGGAAGAGGAGCTGTTTTTT
TRBV10-3	.	.	TRBJ2-7	CAIRYGPQSDYEQYF	TGTGCCATCAGGTATGGGCCCCAATCCGACTACGAGCAGTACTTC
TRBV6-6	.	TRBD2	TRBJ2-7	CASSPEAGPTYEQYF	TGTGCCAGCAGTCCTGAAGCGGGGCCAACCTACGAGCAGTACTTC
TRBV6-1	.	TRBD1	TRBJ1-1	CASRNRGNTEAFF	TGTGCCAGCAGGAACAGGGGGAACACTGAAGCTTTCTTT
TRBV5-1	.	TRBD1	TRBJ2-7	CASSPGTAYEQYF	TGCGCCAGCAGCCCCGGGACAGCATACGAGCAGTACTTC
TRBV9	.	.	TRBJ2-5	CASSVRTGVQETQYF	TGTGCCAGCAGCGTCAGAACGGGAGTACAAGAGACCCAGTACTTC
TRBV7-9	.	TRBD1	TRBJ1-1	CAGGRGKDTEAFF	TGTGCCGGGGGCAGGGGGAAGGACACTGAAGCTTTCTTT
TRBV4-2	.	.	TRBJ2-1	CASSQGGSGSYNEQFF	TGTGCCAGCAGCCAAGGGGGTAGCGGCTCCTACAATGAGCAGTTCTTC
TRBV6-6	once	.	TRBJ2-3	CASSDSRTDTQYF	TGTGCCAGCAGCGACAGTCGCACAGATACGCAGTATTTT
TRBV4-2	once	.	TRBJ1-2	CASSQEAAQNYGYTF	TGTGCCAGCAGCCAAGAAGCCGCACAGAACTATGGCTACACCTTC
TRBV30	.	TRBD2	TRBJ2-7	CAWRGKPTGGAYEQYF	TGTGCCTGGAGGGGAAAACCTACGGGGGGGGCCTACGAGCAGTACTTC
TRBV4-3	.	TRBD2	TRBJ2-3	CASSRDYTDTQYF	TGCGCCAGCAGCCGGGACTACACAGATACGCAGTATTTT
TRBV30	.	TRBD1	TRBJ2-1	CAWTRDRVNEQFF	TGTGCCTGGACCCGGGACAGGGTAAATGAGCAGTTCTTC
TRBV5-1	.	.	TRBJ1-1	CASSAGQLYTEAFF	TGCGCCAGCAGCGCCGGACAGTTATACACTGAAGCTTTCTTT
TRBV28	once	.	TRBJ2-7	CASRPTRSNYEQYF	TGTGCCAGCAGACCTACTAGATCAAACTACGAGCAGTACTTC
TRBV11-1	.	.	TRBJ1-6	CASSFGDNSPLHF	TGTGCCAGCAGCTTCGGTGATAATTCACCCCTCCACTTT
TRBV30	.	TRBD1	TRBJ1-2	CAWSRDRPYGYTF	TGTGCCTGGAGCCGGGACAGGCCCTATGGCTACACCTTC
TRBV6-1	few	.	TRBJ2-3	CASSEQEGTDTQYF	TGTGCCAGCAGTGAACAGGAGGGGACAGATACGCAGTATTTT
TRBV20-1	few	TRBD1	TRBJ1-5	CSVRTGASQHF	TGCAGTGTCAGGACAGGGGCGTCCCAGCATTTT
TRBV15	.	TRBD2	TRBJ2-2	CATSRGGTRLTGELFF	TGTGCCACCAGCAGAGGAGGGACTAGGTTGACTGGGGAGCTGTTTTTT
TRBV7-9	.	.	TRBJ1-2	CASSPVLGAGGYTF	TGTGCCAGCAGCCCCGTTTTGGGGGCCGGTGGCTACACCTTC
TRBV4-2	.	TRBD2	TRBJ2-7	CASSQGVSGGAYEQYF	TGTGCCAGCAGCCAAGGGGTTAGCGGGGGGGCCTACGAGCAGTACTTC
TRBV6-5	.	TRBD2	TRBJ2-3	CASSREGDTQYF	TGTGCCAGCAGCCGGGAGGGCGATACGCAGTATTTT
TRBV7-2	.	.	TRBJ2-3	CASSFRGVRETDTQYF	TGTGCCAGCAGCTTTAGGGGTGTTCGGGAGACAGATACGCAGTATTTT
TRBV18	.	.	TRBJ2-4	CASSPLRAGRVAKNIQYF	TGTGCCAGCTCACCACTGAGGGCAGGCCGTGTAGCCAAAAACATTCAGTACTTC
TRBV7-9	.	TRBD1	TRBJ1-2	CASSLGQGNGYTF	TGTGCCAGCAGCTTAGGACAGGGGAATGGCTACACCTTC
TRBV7-9	.	.	TRBJ1-2	CASGAHGYGYTF	TGTGCCAGCGGGGCCCACGGCTATGGCTACACCTTC
TRBV9	.	TRBD1	TRBJ2-2	CASSVGTVNTGELFF	TGTGCCAGCAGCGTCGGGACAGTAAACACCGGGGAGCTGTTTTTT
TRBV4-3	.	TRBD2	TRBJ2-7	CASSQSGGSSYEQYF	TGCGCCAGCAGCCAGTCGGGCGGGAGCTCCTACGAGCAGTACTTC
TRBV6-6	.	.	TRBJ1-5	CASSYSVPSGDQPQHF	TGTGCCAGCAGTTACTCGGTCCCTTCCGGGGATCAGCCCCAGCATTTT
TRBV5-4	.	.	TRBJ2-1	CASSLVGGEPYNEQFF	TGTGCCAGCAGCTTGGTAGGGGGGGAACCCTACAATGAGCAGTTCTTC
TRBV5-1	.	TRBD2	TRBJ2-1	CASSLAGRGIPLDEQFF	TGCGCCAGCAGCTTGGCCGGGCGGGGGATTCCTCTCGATGAGCAGTTCTTC
TRBV5-4	.	TRBD1	TRBJ1-4	CASSLSTGSDEKLFF	TGTGCCAGCAGCTTGTCGACAGGGTCGGATGAAAAACTGTTTTTT